What follows are 32 T cell receptor beta chains derived from one specimen sequenced in a study of cytomegalovirus exposure and HLA in healthy donors. Clones were sequenced by immunoSEQ multiplex PCR, and TCRdb holds only the in-frame ones, with some missing. The profile shows 240,000 or so clones, around 86% of them singletons. Sequencing used PBMCs. The receptors were gathered from a woman in her 30s in good health and CMV-seropositive.

A word on this clone: This sample includes further DNA sequences coding for the same CDR3. V is TRBV28 and J is TRBJ1-1; D remains unclear. Germline V gene lookup returns CDR1 MDHEN and CDR2 SYDVKM. The CDR3 is made up of 14 amino acids. V dropped 3 bases and J dropped 0 bases, with 8 bases sitting between them. The CDR3 DNA is TGTGCCAGCAGTTTGCGGGTATTGAACACTGAAGCTTTCTTT. Encoded protein: CASSLRVLNTEAFF.

The rearrangement joins TRBV6-6 to TRBJ2-5; D call uncertain. CDR1 is MNHNY, CDR2 SVGAGI, per germline (reference sequence). The V end was cut by 2 bases, the J end by 5 bases, with 6 bases between. The CDR3 extends over 12 amino acids. The CDR3 sequence is CASSYVQETQYF. The CDR3 DNA sequence: TGTGCCAGCAGTTACGTCCAGGAGACCCAGTACTTC.

The rearrangement joins TRBV14 to TRBJ2-1; 15 bases agree with TRBD2. Germline loops: CDR1 SGHDN, CDR2 FVKESK. This CDR3 has 17 residues. V gave up 4 bases and J gave up 6 bases; unmatched junction bases: 7. This chain's CDR3 is CASSRSRTSGRANEQFF. CDR3 coding DNA: TGTGCCAGCAGCCGATCGAGGACTAGCGGGAGGGCCAATGAGCAGTTCTTC.

The CDR3 is CASGLAGGATDTQYF. The DNA for the CDR3 is TGTGCTAGTGGTTTAGCGGGAGGAGCCACAGATACGCAGTATTTT. The gene calls are TRBV12-5 and TRBJ2-3; 9 bases align to TRBD2. Trimming took 3 bases from V and 2 from J; bases not matched to a gene: 3. The CDR3 length is 15 residues. From germline, CDR1 is LGHNT and CDR2 FRNRAP.

V usage is TRBV5-1 and J usage is TRBJ2-7; 8 bases map to TRBD2. The CDR3 loop spans 15 amino acids. From germline, CDR1 is SGHRS and CDR2 YFSETQ. The ends lost 4 bases at V and 2 bases at J; junction bases unmatched: 8. CDR3 sequence reads: CASSGGTSGAYEQYF. In nucleotides, the CDR3 is TGCGCCAGCAGCGGAGGGACTAGTGGCGCCTACGAGCAGTACTTC.

With respect to this clone: Distinct nucleotide sequences in the sample also encode this CDR3. V gene TRBV28 combines with J gene TRBJ2-1, with 8 bases aligning to TRBD2. The V gene end was trimmed by 2 bases and the J gene end by 4 bases; junction bases not matched to a gene: 4. CDR3 length equals 15 residues. Per the germline V gene, CDR1 is MDHEN and CDR2 is SYDVKM. For the CDR3, the DNA is TGTGCCAGCAGTTTAGCGGGAGGCGATTACAATGAGCAGTTCTTC. Translating it yields CASSLAGGDYNEQFF. Together with reference TRBV28 and TRBJ2-1, the CDR3 gives the full variable domain: DVKVTQSSRYLVKRTGEKVFLECVQDMDHENMFWYRQDPGLGLRLIYFSYDVKMKEKGDIPEGYSVSREKKERFSLILESASTNQTSMYLCASSLAGGDYNEQFFGPGTRLTVL.

This rearrangement joins TRBV27 to TRBJ1-5; a possible D gene is TRBD1 (5 bases). V was clipped by 8 bases and J by 1 base, with 9 bases between them. Germline lookup yields CDR1 MNHEY and CDR2 SMNVEV (reference sequence). The CDR3 consists of 13 residues. In DNA form, the CDR3 reads TGTGCCAGCGGGGCTTTGAGCAATCAGCCCCAGCATTTT. This translates into CASGALSNQPQHF.

The chain carries TRBV5-1 and TRBJ2-3, with a possible D match to TRBD2 (6 bases). Germline CDR1 is SGHRS and CDR2 is YFSETQ. Between the trimmed V and J ends, which lost 0 bases and 1 base, there was a span of 9 bases. The CDR3 contains 15 residues. The CDR3: CASSLGASGTDTQYF. The CDR3 DNA sequence: TGCGCCAGCAGCTTGGGCGCTAGCGGCACAGATACGCAGTATTTT.

The J gene is TRBJ2-1, the V gene TRBV5-6; TRBD1 aligns across 9 bases. The CDR3 length is 15 residues. After removal of 5 bases from V and 4 bases from J, the junction contained 7 bases not matched to a gene. The germline V gene has CDR1 SGHDT and CDR2 YYEEEE. The CDR3 region is CASRKTGQGYNEQFF. In nucleotides, the CDR3 is TGTGCCAGCAGAAAAACGGGACAGGGATACAATGAGCAGTTCTTC.

This sequence joins TRBV2 and TRBJ1-2, with TRBD1 as a possible D gene (5 bases). Trimming removed 1 base at V and 5 bases at J, with 17 bases between. Germline lookup yields CDR1 SNHLY and CDR2 FYNNEI. The CDR3 is made up of 16 amino acids. DNA for the CDR3: TGTGCCAGCAGTGAAGATTATCGGGGCGGACTATATGGCTACACCTTC. It codes for CASSEDYRGGLYGYTF.

This chain connects TRBV9 to TRBJ1-4; 7 bases agree with TRBD1. CDR3 length: 16 amino acids. V trimming: 0 bases; J trimming: 4 bases; junction bases outside the gene matches: 6. Germline V CDR1 and CDR2: SGDLS, YYNGEE. The CDR3 bases are TGTGCCAGCAGCGTAGGTAGACAGGGAAGTAATGAAAAACTGTTTTTT. It codes for CASSVGRQGSNEKLFF.

The chain recombines TRBV11-2 with TRBJ2-4; tentatively, D is TRBD2 (5 bases). From germline, CDR1 is SGHAT and CDR2 FQNNGV. Trimming stripped 7 bases from V and 0 bases from J, with 13 bases between. The CDR3 loop spans 15 amino acids. The CDR3 nucleotides are TGTGCCAGCACCATAGGAGGCCCAGCCAAAAACATTCAGTACTTC. Residues: CASTIGGPAKNIQYF.

The CDR3 reads CSGQGWGEKLFF. The CDR3 coding sequence is TGCAGCGGACAGGGGTGGGGAGAAAAACTGTTTTTT. The rearrangement joins TRBV29-1 to TRBJ1-4, with 8 nucleotides matching TRBD1. With 7 bases clipped from V and 8 bases from J, the junction kept 6 bases outside the gene matches. From germline, CDR1 is SQVTM and CDR2 ANQGSEA. CDR3 length: 12 residues. Full variable domain (remainder filled in from reference TRBV29-1 and TRBJ1-4): SAVISQKPSRDICQRGTSLTIQCQVDSQVTMMFWYRQQPGQSLTLIATANQGSEATYESGFVIDKFPISRPNLTFSTLTVSNMSPEDSSIYLCSGQGWGEKLFFGSGTQLSVL.

This chain links TRBV15 with TRBJ2-3; 11 nucleotides line up with TRBD2. Germline loops: CDR1 LNHNV, CDR2 YYDKDF (reference sequence). The CDR3 runs 14 residues. The V and J ends lost 10 bases and 1 base, in that order; junction bases with no gene match: 4. CDR3 protein: CAIGTSGRTDTQYF. CDR3 nucleotide sequence: TGTGCCATCGGGACTAGCGGACGCACAGATACGCAGTATTTT.

The J gene is TRBJ2-3, the V gene TRBV4-1; 11 bases line up with TRBD2. V shed 4 bases and J 4 bases; nucleotides not matched to a gene: 10. Looked up from germline, CDR1 is MGHRA and CDR2 is YSYEKL. The CDR3 length is 17 residues. CDR3 nucleotides: TGCGCCAGCAGCCCCCTACTAGCGGGAGAGAGAGCAGATACGCAGTATTTT. This encodes CASSPLLAGERADTQYF.

The chain joins TRBV5-4 to TRBJ2-7; the match to TRBD2 covers 10 bases. The CDR3 is 14 amino acids. The V and J ends lost 3 bases and 6 bases, in that order; junction bases with no gene match: 6. From germline, CDR1 is SGHNT and CDR2 YYREEE (reference sequence). As DNA, the CDR3 is TGTGCCAGCAGCTCGGGACTAGCGAGTTCCGAGCAGTACTTC. This encodes CASSSGLASSEQYF.

The chain carries TRBV25-1 and TRBJ2-1, with a weak D call TRBD2 (5 bases). This CDR3 has 10 residues. V lost 6 bases to trimming and J lost 10 bases, with 7 bases between them. CDR1 is MGHDK, CDR2 SYGVNS, per germline. CDR3 sequence: CASSRGEQFF. As DNA, the CDR3 is TGTGCCAGCAGCCGAGGGGAGCAGTTCTTC.

The rearrangement links TRBV14 to TRBJ1-1; tentatively, D is TRBD1 (5 bases). The CDR3 runs to 14 residues. Germline V gives CDR1 SGHDN, CDR2 FVKESK. The germline V and J ends were trimmed by 4 bases and 1 base, with 10 bases remaining between them. The CDR3 DNA reads TGTGCCAGCAGCCCCTCCGGGGGGAACACTGAAGCTTTCTTT. Translated, it gives CASSPSGGNTEAFF.

This chain links TRBV2 with TRBJ2-7, with TRBD1 matching 7 bases. V shed 6 bases, J shed 2 bases, and the junction held 13 bases outside the gene matches. The length of the CDR3 is 16 residues. Germline lookup yields CDR1 SNHLY and CDR2 FYNNEI. The CDR3 spells CASSRMRTGATYEQYF. The CDR3 DNA sequence: TGTGCCAGCAGCCGAATGAGGACAGGAGCCACCTACGAGCAGTACTTC.

This clone was found a few times. J is TRBJ2-7 and V is TRBV10-1, with D maybe TRBD2 (5 bases). Germline assignment: CDR1 WNHNN and CDR2 SYGVQD (reference sequence). V was clipped by 4 bases and J by 2 bases, with 9 bases between them. The CDR3 covers 13 residues. The CDR3 loop reads CASSVGLAYEQYF. DNA for the CDR3: TGCGCCAGCAGTGTAGGACTCGCCTACGAGCAGTACTTC.

The chain is built from TRBV27 and TRBJ1-5, with D perhaps matching TRBD1 (5 bases). The CDR3 spans 13 residues. V shed 9 bases and J shed 1 base, with 10 bases lying between them. CDR1 MNHEY and CDR2 SMNVEV come from the germline V gene (reference sequence). As DNA, the CDR3 is TGTGCCAGTTCTAGGGGAAGCAATCAGCCCCAGCATTTT. Amino acids: CASSRGSNQPQHF.

The V call is TRBV18, the J call TRBJ1-1; D remains unclear. Germline CDR1 is KGHSH and CDR2 is LQKENI. V lost 3 bases, J lost 0 bases, and 17 bases lay in between. The CDR3 is 17 amino acids. The CDR3, as DNA: TGTGCCAGCTCACCTTCAACAGTCCTTGTGGTGAACACTGAAGCTTTCTTT. Translated: CASSPSTVLVVNTEAFF.

The chain has TRBV10-1 and TRBJ2-2; TRBD2 might be the D (5 bases). The ends were cut back, 0 bases at V and 4 bases at J, with 9 bases in the middle. Germline V CDR1 and CDR2: WNHNN, SYGVQD (reference sequence). CDR3 size: 15 residues. CDR3 DNA: TGCGCCAGCAGTGAGTCGTTGGGGAGCACCGGGGAGCTGTTTTTT. Its protein product is CASSESLGSTGELFF.

The J gene is TRBJ2-7, the V gene TRBV7-2, with 7 bases identical to TRBD1. CDR3 length: 11 amino acids. Germline CDR1 reads SGHTA; CDR2 reads FQGNSA. The junction had 6 bases not matched to a gene; V was cut back by 4 bases and J by 12 bases. CDR3 sequence reads: CASSSGTELYF. The CDR3 DNA reads as TGTGCCAGCAGCTCCGGGACAGAACTGTACTTC.

The chain is built from TRBV28 and TRBJ2-7; D is perhaps TRBD1 (6 bases). V lost 5 bases, J lost 4 bases, and 21 bases lay in between. CDR3 size: 16 residues. Germline V gene sequence: CDR1 MDHEN, CDR2 SYDVKM. The CDR3 here is CASSPSGQRARYEQYF. The DNA of the CDR3 is TGTGCCAGCAGTCCCTCCGGACAGAGGGCGCGATACGAGCAGTACTTC.

This chain joins TRBV4-2 and TRBJ2-5, with 11 bases aligning to TRBD2. Germline CDR1 and CDR2: LGHNA and YNFKEQ. CDR3 length: 18 residues. J gave up 4 bases and V 0 bases, and 10 bases lay outside the gene matches. CDR3 region: CASSQETSGNSNAETQYF. For the CDR3, the DNA is TGTGCCAGCAGCCAAGAGACTAGCGGGAATTCAAACGCAGAGACCCAGTACTTC.

The chain carries TRBV4-1 and TRBJ2-3; TRBD2 might be the D (6 bases). The V gene lost 0 bases and the J gene lost 1 base, with 11 bases spanning the gap. Germline V gene data show CDR1 as MGHRA and CDR2 as YSYEKL. The CDR3 sequence is 16 residues long. CDR3 DNA: TGCGCCAGCAGCCAAGAGGGGGGAGAGGGCACAGATACGCAGTATTTT. Translation: CASSQEGGEGTDTQYF.

The rearrangement links TRBV6-6 to TRBJ2-7; D possibly corresponds to TRBD2 (6 bases). The CDR3 is 14 amino acids. Trimming removed 7 bases from V and 3 bases from J, with 16 bases in between. The germline gives CDR1 MNHNY, CDR2 SVGAGI (reference sequence). The chain's CDR3 is CASIRRDGFYEQYF. Here the CDR3 DNA reads TGTGCCAGCATCCGGCGGGATGGCTTCTACGAGCAGTACTTC.

The chain recombines TRBV4-1 with TRBJ2-7; TRBD1 aligns across 9 bases. This CDR3 is built from 14 residues. Germline values: CDR1 MGHRA, CDR2 YSYEKL. The V segment lost 1 base and the J segment 3 bases; nucleotides outside the gene matches: 1. CDR3: CASSQGTGVYEQYF. CDR3 DNA sequence: TGCGCCAGCAGCCAAGGGACAGGGGTCTACGAGCAGTACTTC.

The rearrangement uses TRBV30 and TRBJ1-3; D gene ambiguous. V was shortened by 2 bases and J by 5 bases, with 7 bases between the two germline ends. There are 12 residues in the CDR3. CDR1 is GTSNPN, CDR2 SVGIG, per germline (reference sequence). The CDR3 spells CAWSYNRNTIYF. Written as DNA, the CDR3 is TGTGCCTGGAGTTACAATAGAAACACCATATATTTT.

The chain carries TRBV19 and TRBJ1-1, with TRBD1 matching over 9 bases. There are 17 residues in the CDR3. J lost 0 bases, V lost 4 bases, and 9 bases had no gene match. CDR1 is LNHDA, CDR2 SQIVND, per germline (reference sequence). CDR3 loop: CASSKATGGRMNTEAFF. The CDR3 DNA reads TGTGCCAGTAGTAAGGCGACAGGGGGGAGGATGAACACTGAAGCTTTCTTT.

The chain has TRBV6-1 and TRBJ2-7, with D tentatively TRBD2 (6 bases). The ends were cut back, 4 bases at V and 5 bases at J, with 18 bases in the middle. Germline assignment: CDR1 MNHNS and CDR2 SASEGT. This CDR3 has 15 residues. The CDR3 nucleotides read TGTGCCAGCAGTGCACCGGGACTGGCAGCAAACGAGCAGTACTTC. Protein product: CASSAPGLAANEQYF.